A single sample gave rise to the 26 T cell receptor beta chains below, sequenced in a study of cytomegalovirus exposure and HLA in healthy donors. TCRdb keeps only in-frame clones here, not all; method: immunoSEQ multiplex PCR. Here the sample spans about 220,000 clones, 88% being singletons. What was sequenced was PBMCs. Receptors originate from a woman under 30 in good health and CMV-seronegative.

This chain joins TRBV4-1 and TRBJ2-1; 9 positions agree with TRBD2. With V trimmed by 2 bases and J by 6 bases, 11 bases remained unmatched. Germline V CDR1 and CDR2: MGHRA, YSYEKL. CDR3 length equals 17 residues. CDR3 protein: CASSQLFILAGRNEQFF. CDR3 bases: TGCGCCAGCAGCCAATTATTTATCCTAGCGGGGCGCAATGAGCAGTTCTTC.

The rearrangement uses TRBV18 and TRBJ2-2; D is perhaps TRBD1 (6 bases). The V end lost 3 bases, the J end lost 3 bases, and 14 bases lay between the germline ends. CDR3 length equals 16 residues. Germline V gives CDR1 KGHSH, CDR2 LQKENI. CDR3 amino acids: CASSPLPGVDTGELFF. The CDR3 DNA follows: TGTGCCAGCTCACCCCTCCCAGGGGTGGACACCGGGGAGCTGTTTTTT.

V and J are TRBV7-9 and TRBJ1-2; tentative D call: TRBD1 (6 bases). The germline V gene encodes CDR1 SEHNR and CDR2 FQNEAQ (reference sequence). The CDR3 length is 14 residues. With 1 base removed from V and 8 bases from J, the gap between germline ends came to 14 bases. CDR3 region: CASSLEGTIQGYTF. The DNA of the CDR3 is TGTGCCAGCAGCTTAGAAGGGACAATCCAGGGCTACACCTTC.

The chain carries TRBV19 and TRBJ1-1; the match to TRBD1 covers 8 bases. J was trimmed by 4 bases and V by 6 bases; bases with no gene match: 4. This CDR3 comprises 13 residues. CDR1 and CDR2 from the germline V gene are LNHDA and SQIVND (reference sequence). CDR3 sequence (DNA): TGTGCCAGTAGACAGCAGGGGGCCACTGAAGCTTTCTTT. Its translation: CASRQQGATEAFF.

The rearrangement joins TRBV29-1 to TRBJ2-5; D not resolved. This CDR3 region has 12 residues. Trimming took 7 bases from V and 3 from J, leaving 12 bases between them. Germline values: CDR1 SQVTM, CDR2 ANQGSEA. In DNA form, the CDR3 reads TGCAGCGCCAACTGGCAGGAAGAGACCCAGTACTTC. Translated, it gives CSANWQEETQYF.

In its sample, this clone was seen once. The chain joins TRBV4-2 to TRBJ1-2; 9 nucleotides match TRBD1. Trimming at V came to 2 bases and at J to 1 base, leaving 11 bases not matched to a gene. The CDR3 spans 18 residues. Germline V gives CDR1 LGHNA, CDR2 YNFKEQ. For the CDR3, the DNA is TGTGCCAGCAGCCAAACACAGGGGGCGACGGGTAGTAACTATGGCTACACCTTC. This codes for CASSQTQGATGSNYGYTF.

The chain couples TRBV7-9 to TRBJ2-2; no definite D call. This CDR3 region has 13 residues. Germline V lookup: CDR1 SEHNR, CDR2 FQNEAQ (reference sequence). The V end lost 7 bases, the J end lost 0 bases, and 6 bases lay between the germline ends. The CDR3 sequence: CASMPANTGELFF. CDR3 nucleotides: TGTGCCAGCATGCCGGCGAACACCGGGGAGCTGTTTTTT.

The V gene is TRBV7-2, the J gene TRBJ2-7; D unresolved. The CDR3 length is 16 residues. Trimming left V 2 bases short and J 0 bases short, with 14 bases between. Germline V lookup: CDR1 SGHTA, CDR2 FQGNSA. CDR3 sequence reads: CASSLSVSVSSYEQYF. The CDR3 region has the DNA TGTGCCAGCAGCTTATCGGTCTCGGTTAGCTCCTACGAGCAGTACTTC.

This chain uses TRBV7-9 with TRBJ1-2; a possible D gene is TRBD1 (6 bases). This CDR3 has 15 amino acids. Trimming shortened V by 1 base and J by 6 bases, and 15 bases separated the two germline ends. Germline V lookup: CDR1 SEHNR, CDR2 FQNEAQ (reference sequence). The CDR3 bases are TGTGCCAGCAGCTTAGGAAAGGGGGGGAAGGATGGCTACACCTTC. Amino acid sequence: CASSLGKGGKDGYTF.

V is TRBV30 and J is TRBJ1-1; TRBD1 aligns across 7 bases. With 5 bases clipped from V and 0 bases from J, the junction kept 3 bases outside the gene matches. The germline V gene encodes CDR1 GTSNPN and CDR2 SVGIG (reference sequence). The CDR3 covers 13 residues. This CDR3 reads CAWGDSLNTEAFF. CDR3 coding DNA: TGTGCCTGGGGGGACAGCTTGAACACTGAAGCTTTCTTT.

The V call is TRBV7-9, the J call TRBJ1-1; 8 positions agree with TRBD1. Germline-derived CDR1 and CDR2 are SEHNR and FQNEAQ (reference sequence). The length of the CDR3 is 13 residues. V dropped 9 bases and J dropped 0; count of bases not matched to a gene: 3. CDR3 sequence (DNA): TGTGCCAGTGGGACAGGCATGAACACTGAAGCTTTCTTT. It yields the protein CASGTGMNTEAFF.

About this clone: The sample has other DNA sequences that encode this CDR3 too. This chain uses TRBV6-1 with TRBJ2-7; D not resolved. The CDR3 length is 12 residues. CDR1 MNHNS and CDR2 SASEGT come from the germline V gene. V was trimmed by 3 bases and J by 3 bases, leaving 6 bases between them. CDR3 amino acids: CASSERYYEQYF. The CDR3 bases are TGTGCCAGCAGTGAGCGCTACTACGAGCAGTACTTC.

The chain is built from TRBV28 and TRBJ2-2; tentatively, D is TRBD2 (6 bases). Trimming took off 3 bases at V and 8 bases at J, with 10 bases between the two ends. Germline assignment: CDR1 MDHEN and CDR2 SYDVKM. CDR3 length: 13 residues. CDR3 protein: CASSLEGTGELFF. CDR3 DNA sequence: TGTGCCAGCAGTTTGGAGGGGACTGGGGAGCTGTTTTTT.

The chain uses TRBV6-6 and TRBJ1-1; 7 bases are a match to TRBD1. This CDR3 is 15 amino acids long. The trim removed 6 bases at V and 1 base at J, leaving 8 bases unmatched. Looked up from germline, CDR1 is MNHNY and CDR2 is SVGAGI (reference sequence). The CDR3 spells CASSAQGVGNTEAFF. Written as DNA, the CDR3 is TGTGCCAGCAGCGCCCAGGGGGTAGGGAACACTGAAGCTTTCTTT.

The chain combines TRBV7-2 with TRBJ2-7, with 11 bases fitting TRBD2. The germline CDR1 and CDR2 sequences are SGHTA and FQGNSA. After removal of 6 bases from V and 5 bases from J, the junction contained 3 bases not matched to a gene. The CDR3 sequence is 13 residues long. DNA for the CDR3: TGTGCCAGCAGACTAGCGGGAGTGGACGAGCAGTACTTC. As protein: CASRLAGVDEQYF.

Details on this clone: Other nucleotide sequences from this sample produce the same CDR3. The rearrangement uses TRBV27 and TRBJ2-7; 8 bases are shared with TRBD2. CDR3 size: 14 residues. In germline, CDR1 is MNHEY, CDR2 SMNVEV (reference sequence). Germline trimming cut 3 bases from V and 4 bases from J; bases unmatched to any gene: 5. The CDR3 here is CASSFLGGRYEQYF. CDR3 DNA: TGTGCCAGCAGTTTTCTCGGCGGGAGGTACGAGCAGTACTTC.

The V and J genes are TRBV9 and TRBJ1-2, with a tentative D call TRBD1 (6 bases). The germline V and J ends were trimmed by 0 bases and 3 bases, with 15 bases remaining between them. This CDR3 comprises 16 residues. The germline CDR1 and CDR2 sequences are SGDLS and YYNGEE. In DNA form, the CDR3 reads TGTGCCAGCAGCGTAGCGGGCTGGGGGCTCGACTATGGCTACACCTTC. It encodes CASSVAGWGLDYGYTF.

The count of this clone is one. This rearrangement joins TRBV6-6 to TRBJ1-4; TRBD1 might be the D (5 bases). V was cut by 7 bases and J by 5 bases, with 17 bases left in between. CDR3 length: 15 amino acids. From germline, CDR1 is MNHNY and CDR2 SVGAGI (reference sequence). CDR3 in amino acids: CASTGKGRANEKLFF. The DNA of the CDR3 is TGTGCCAGCACTGGAAAAGGCAGGGCCAATGAAAAACTGTTTTTT.

The chain uses TRBV6-1 and TRBJ1-2; the match to TRBD1 covers 10 bases. The CDR3 is 14 residues long. V was pared by 6 bases and J by 3 bases, with 4 bases of the junction left unmatched. Per the germline V gene, CDR1 is MNHNS and CDR2 is SASEGT. The CDR3: CASRTGTGDYGYTF. The CDR3 nucleotides read TGTGCCAGCAGGACCGGGACAGGGGACTATGGCTACACCTTC.

The chain combines TRBV23-1 with TRBJ2-2; 8 positions match TRBD1. TRBV23-1 has ORF status, its function being uncertain. This CDR3 spans 16 amino acids. CDR3 protein: CTNPYSGTGTTGELFF. In nucleotides, the CDR3 is TGCACCAACCCTTATTCCGGGACAGGTACCACCGGGGAGCTGTTTTTT.

This clone was counted once. This chain links TRBV25-1 with TRBJ2-2, with TRBD1 identical over 8 bases. Germline assignment: CDR1 MGHDK and CDR2 SYGVNS. V shed 0 bases, J shed 7 bases, and the junction held 10 bases outside the gene matches. The CDR3 has 17 residues. The DNA of the CDR3 is TGTGCCAGCAGTGAATACCCTTCGGACAGGGCCGACGGGGAGCTGTTTTTT. The encoded protein is CASSEYPSDRADGELFF.

The CDR3 spells CSARALSEQYF. The DNA of the CDR3 is TGCAGTGCTAGAGCGCTAAGCGAGCAGTACTTC. This rearrangement joins TRBV20-1 to TRBJ2-7; D not resolved. V was trimmed by 1 base and J by 6 bases, leaving 7 bases between them. In germline, CDR1 is DFQATT, CDR2 SNEGSKA (reference sequence). CDR3 size: 11 residues.

J is TRBJ2-3 and V is TRBV10-3, with D maybe TRBD2 (6 bases). The CDR3 consists of 15 residues. Per germline, CDR1 ENHRY and CDR2 SYGVKD. Between the trimmed V and J ends, which lost 0 bases and 0 bases, there was a span of 7 bases. Here the CDR3 reads CAISESAGSTDTQYF. In nucleotides, the CDR3 is TGTGCCATCAGTGAGTCGGCGGGGAGCACAGATACGCAGTATTTT.

The chain couples TRBV6-5 to TRBJ2-7, with D possibly TRBD1 on 6 matching bases. Germline V gives CDR1 MNHEY, CDR2 SVGAGI. Trimming stripped 7 bases from V and 0 bases from J, with 13 bases between. The CDR3 sequence is 14 residues long. CDR3 loop: CASKSTGSSYEQYF. The CDR3 nucleotides read TGTGCCAGCAAATCCACAGGGAGCTCCTACGAGCAGTACTTC.

The J gene is TRBJ2-7, the V gene TRBV9; TRBD1 might be the D (5 bases). The germline V and J ends were trimmed by 1 base and 5 bases, with 16 bases remaining between them. The germline V gene has CDR1 SGDLS and CDR2 YYNGEE. The CDR3 runs 15 residues. For the CDR3, the DNA is TGTGCCAGCAGCGTATTAGGGCAGGGATTCGACGAGCAGTACTTC. This encodes CASSVLGQGFDEQYF.

The rearrangement joins TRBV4-1 to TRBJ2-3; tentatively, D is TRBD1 (6 bases). Germline V gene lookup returns CDR1 MGHRA and CDR2 YSYEKL. The CDR3 spans 19 residues. The V end lost 0 bases, the J end lost 0 bases, and 19 bases lay between the germline ends. The CDR3 DNA reads as TGCGCCAGCAGCCAAGATCACGTAGTAGGGGGAACTAGCACAGATACGCAGTATTTT. This codes for CASSQDHVVGGTSTDTQYF.